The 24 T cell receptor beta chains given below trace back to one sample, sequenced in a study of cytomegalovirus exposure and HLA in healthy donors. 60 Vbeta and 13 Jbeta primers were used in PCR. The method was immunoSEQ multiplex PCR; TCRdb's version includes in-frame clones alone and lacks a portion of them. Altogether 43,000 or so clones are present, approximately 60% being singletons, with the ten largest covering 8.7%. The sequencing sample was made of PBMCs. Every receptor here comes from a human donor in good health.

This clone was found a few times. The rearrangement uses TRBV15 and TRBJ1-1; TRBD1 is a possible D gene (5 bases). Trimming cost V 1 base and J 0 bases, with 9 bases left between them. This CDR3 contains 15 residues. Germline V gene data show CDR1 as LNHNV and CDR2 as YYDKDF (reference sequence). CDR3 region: CATSRAGDLNTEAFF. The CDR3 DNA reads TGTGCCACCAGCAGAGCCGGGGACTTGAACACTGAAGCTTTCTTT.

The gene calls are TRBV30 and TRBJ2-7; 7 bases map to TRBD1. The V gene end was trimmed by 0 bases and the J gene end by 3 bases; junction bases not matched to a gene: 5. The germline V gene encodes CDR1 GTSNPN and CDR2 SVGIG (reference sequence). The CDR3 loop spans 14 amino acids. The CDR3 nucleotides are TGTGCCTGGAGTGTACAGGGGCTGTACTACGAGCAGTACTTC. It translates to CAWSVQGLYYEQYF. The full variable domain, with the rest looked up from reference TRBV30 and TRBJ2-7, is SQTIHQWPATLVQPVGSPLSLECTVEGTSNPNLYWYRQAAGRGLQLLFYSVGIGQISSEVPQNLSASRPQDRQFILSSKKLLLSDSGFYLCAWSVQGLYYEQYFGPGTRLTVT.

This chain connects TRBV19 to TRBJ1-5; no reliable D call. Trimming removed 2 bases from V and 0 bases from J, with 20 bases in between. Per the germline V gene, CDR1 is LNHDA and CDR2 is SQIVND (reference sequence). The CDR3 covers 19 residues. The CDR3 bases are TGTGCCAGTAGTATATGGGTTGGCGGGTCGAGATTTAGCAATCAGCCCCAGCATTTT. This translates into CASSIWVGGSRFSNQPQHF.

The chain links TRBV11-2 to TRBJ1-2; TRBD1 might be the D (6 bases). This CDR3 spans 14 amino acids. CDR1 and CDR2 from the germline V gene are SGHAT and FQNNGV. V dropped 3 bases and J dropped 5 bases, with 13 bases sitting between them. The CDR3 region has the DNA TGTGCCAGCAGCTTCGGGGGGGCACTATATGGCTACACCTTC. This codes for CASSFGGALYGYTF.

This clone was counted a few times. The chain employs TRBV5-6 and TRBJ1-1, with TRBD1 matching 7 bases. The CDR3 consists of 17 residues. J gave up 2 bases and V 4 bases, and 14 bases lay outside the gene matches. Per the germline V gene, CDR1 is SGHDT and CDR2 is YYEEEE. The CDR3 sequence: CASSPFSRQGANTEAFF. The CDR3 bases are TGTGCCAGCAGCCCCTTCTCACGACAGGGAGCTAACACTGAAGCTTTCTTT.

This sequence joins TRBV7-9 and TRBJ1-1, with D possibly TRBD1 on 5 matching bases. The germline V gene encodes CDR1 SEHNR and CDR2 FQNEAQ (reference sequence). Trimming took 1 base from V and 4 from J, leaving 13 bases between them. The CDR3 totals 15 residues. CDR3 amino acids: CASSLVGQGPTEAFF. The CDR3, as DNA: TGTGCCAGCAGCTTAGTGGGGCAGGGCCCCACTGAAGCTTTCTTT.

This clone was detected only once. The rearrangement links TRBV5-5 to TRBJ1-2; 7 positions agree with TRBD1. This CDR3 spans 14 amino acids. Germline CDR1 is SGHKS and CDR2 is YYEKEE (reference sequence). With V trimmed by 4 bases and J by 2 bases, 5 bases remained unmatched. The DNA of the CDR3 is TGTGCCAGCAGCCCGACAGGGCAAAACTATGGCTACACCTTC. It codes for CASSPTGQNYGYTF.

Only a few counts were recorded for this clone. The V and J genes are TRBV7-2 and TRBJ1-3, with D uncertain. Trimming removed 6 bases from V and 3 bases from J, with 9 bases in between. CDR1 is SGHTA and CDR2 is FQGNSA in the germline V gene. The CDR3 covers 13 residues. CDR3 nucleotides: TGTGCCAGCAGATCTAGAGGTGGAAACACCATATATTTT. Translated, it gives CASRSRGGNTIYF.

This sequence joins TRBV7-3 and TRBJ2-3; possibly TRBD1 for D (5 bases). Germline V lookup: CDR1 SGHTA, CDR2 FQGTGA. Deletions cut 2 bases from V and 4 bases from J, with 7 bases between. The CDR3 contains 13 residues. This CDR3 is CASSLQGPDTQYF. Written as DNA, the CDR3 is TGTGCCAGCAGCTTACAGGGTCCAGATACGCAGTATTTT. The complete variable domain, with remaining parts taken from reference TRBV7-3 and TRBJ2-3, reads GAGVSQTPSNKVTEKGKYVELRCDPISGHTALYWYRQSLGQGPEFLIYFQGTGAADDSGLPNDRFFAVRPEGSVSTLKIQRTERGDSAVYLCASSLQGPDTQYFGPGTRLTVL.

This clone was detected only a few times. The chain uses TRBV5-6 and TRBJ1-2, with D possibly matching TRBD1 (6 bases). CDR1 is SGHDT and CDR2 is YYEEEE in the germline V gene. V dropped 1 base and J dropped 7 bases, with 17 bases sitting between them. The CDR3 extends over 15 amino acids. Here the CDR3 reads CASSLSQLGAIGYTF. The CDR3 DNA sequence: TGTGCCAGCAGCTTGAGTCAATTGGGGGCGATTGGCTACACCTTC.

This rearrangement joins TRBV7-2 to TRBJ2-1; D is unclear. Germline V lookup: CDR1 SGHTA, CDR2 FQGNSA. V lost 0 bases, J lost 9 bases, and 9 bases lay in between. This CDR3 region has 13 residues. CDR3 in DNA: TGTGCCAGCAGCTTAGCTATGAGGCGTGAGCAGTTCTTC. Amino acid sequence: CASSLAMRREQFF.

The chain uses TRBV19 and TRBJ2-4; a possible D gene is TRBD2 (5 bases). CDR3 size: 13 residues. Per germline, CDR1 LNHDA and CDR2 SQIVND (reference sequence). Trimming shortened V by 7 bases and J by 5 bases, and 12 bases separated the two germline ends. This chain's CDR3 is CASTPAGENIQYF. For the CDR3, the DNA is TGTGCCAGTACCCCTGCGGGTGAAAACATTCAGTACTTC.

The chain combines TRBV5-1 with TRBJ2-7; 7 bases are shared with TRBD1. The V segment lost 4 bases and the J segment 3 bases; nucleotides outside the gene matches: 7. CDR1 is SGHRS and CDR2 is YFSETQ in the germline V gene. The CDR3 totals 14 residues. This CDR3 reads CASSGRTGNYEQYF. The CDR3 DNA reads TGCGCCAGCAGCGGGCGGACAGGCAACTACGAGCAGTACTTC.

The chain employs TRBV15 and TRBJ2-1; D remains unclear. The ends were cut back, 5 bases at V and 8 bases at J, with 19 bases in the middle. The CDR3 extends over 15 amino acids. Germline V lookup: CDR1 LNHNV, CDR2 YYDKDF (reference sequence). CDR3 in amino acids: CATSFSLGTLDEQFF. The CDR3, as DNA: TGTGCCACCAGCTTTTCCCTAGGAACTTTGGATGAGCAGTTCTTC.

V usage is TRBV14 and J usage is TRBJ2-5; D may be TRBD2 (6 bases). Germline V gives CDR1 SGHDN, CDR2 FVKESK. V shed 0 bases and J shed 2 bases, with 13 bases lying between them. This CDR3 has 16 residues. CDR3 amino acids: CASSQEAGRRQETQYF. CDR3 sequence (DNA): TGTGCCAGCAGCCAAGAGGCAGGGAGGCGACAAGAGACCCAGTACTTC.

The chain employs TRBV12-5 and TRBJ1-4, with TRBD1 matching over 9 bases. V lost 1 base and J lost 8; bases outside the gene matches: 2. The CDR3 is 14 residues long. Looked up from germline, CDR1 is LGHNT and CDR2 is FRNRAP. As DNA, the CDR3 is TGTGCTAGTGGTTTGGCAGGGACAGGGGAAAAACTGTTTTTT. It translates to CASGLAGTGEKLFF.

CDR3 amino acids: CASSRGFAPDTQYF. CDR3 nucleotides: TGCGCCAGCAGCCGAGGGTTCGCCCCAGATACGCAGTATTTT. The V and J genes are TRBV4-1 and TRBJ2-3, with TRBD2 as a possible D gene (5 bases). Germline V gene sequence: CDR1 MGHRA, CDR2 YSYEKL. The V end was cut by 4 bases, the J end by 4 bases, with 12 bases between. The CDR3 totals 14 residues.

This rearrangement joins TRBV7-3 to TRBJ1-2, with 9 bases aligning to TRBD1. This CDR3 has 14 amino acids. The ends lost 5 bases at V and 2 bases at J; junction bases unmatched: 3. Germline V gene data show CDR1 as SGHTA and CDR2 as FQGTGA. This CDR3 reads CASSQGTGNYGYTF. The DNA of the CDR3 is TGTGCCAGCAGCCAGGGGACAGGGAACTATGGCTACACCTTC.

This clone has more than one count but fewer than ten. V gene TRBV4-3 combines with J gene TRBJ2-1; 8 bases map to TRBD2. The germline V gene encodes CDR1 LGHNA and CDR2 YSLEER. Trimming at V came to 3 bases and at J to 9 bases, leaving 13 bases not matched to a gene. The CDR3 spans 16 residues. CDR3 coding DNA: TGCGCCAGCAGCCAGCCCCCCGCTAGCGGGCAGGGTGAGCAGTTCTTC. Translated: CASSQPPASGQGEQFF.

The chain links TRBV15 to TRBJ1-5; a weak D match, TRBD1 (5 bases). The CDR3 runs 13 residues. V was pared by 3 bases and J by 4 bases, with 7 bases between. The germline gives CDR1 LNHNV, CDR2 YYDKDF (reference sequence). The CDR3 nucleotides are TGTGCCACCAGCAGGGGGCCGAATCAGCCCCAGCATTTT. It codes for CATSRGPNQPQHF. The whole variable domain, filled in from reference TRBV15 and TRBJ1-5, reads DAMVIQNPRYQVTQFGKPVTLSCSQTLNHNVMYWYQQKSSQAPKLLFHYYDKDFNNEADTPDNFQSRRPNTSFCFLDIRSPGLGDTAMYLCATSRGPNQPQHFGDGTRLSIL.

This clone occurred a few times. The CDR3 DNA is TGTGCCAGCAGCTTAGCAAGGGGTTCACCCCTCCACTTT. Its translation: CASSLARGSPLHF. The chain recombines TRBV7-2 with TRBJ1-6; weak D call: TRBD1 (5 bases). Trimming removed 0 bases from V and 9 bases from J, with 6 bases in between. Germline V gene lookup returns CDR1 SGHTA and CDR2 FQGNSA. The CDR3 runs to 13 residues.

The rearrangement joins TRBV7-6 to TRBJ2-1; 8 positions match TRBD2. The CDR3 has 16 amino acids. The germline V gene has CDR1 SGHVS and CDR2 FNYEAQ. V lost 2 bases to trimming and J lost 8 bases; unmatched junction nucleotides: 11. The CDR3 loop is CASSLIWRGALDEQFF. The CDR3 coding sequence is TGTGCCAGCAGCTTAATATGGCGGGGGGCCCTGGATGAGCAGTTCTTC. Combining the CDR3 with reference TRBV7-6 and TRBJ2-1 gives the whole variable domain GAGVSQSPRYKVTKRGQDVALRCDPISGHVSLYWYRQALGQGPEFLTYFNYEAQQDKSGLPNDRFSAERPEGSISTLTIQRTEQRDSAMYRCASSLIWRGALDEQFFGPGTRLTVL.

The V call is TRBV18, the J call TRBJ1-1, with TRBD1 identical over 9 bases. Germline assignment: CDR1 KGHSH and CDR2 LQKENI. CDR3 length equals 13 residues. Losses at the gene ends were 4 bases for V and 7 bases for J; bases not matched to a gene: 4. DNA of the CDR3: TGTGCCAGCTCACAGGACAGGGGCAATGAAGCTTTCTTT. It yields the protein CASSQDRGNEAFF. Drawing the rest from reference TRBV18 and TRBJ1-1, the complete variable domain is NAGVMQNPRHLVRRRGQEARLRCSPMKGHSHVYWYRQLPEEGLKFMVYLQKENIIDESGMPKERFSAEFPKEGPSILRIQQVVRGDSAAYFCASSQDRGNEAFFGQGTRLTVV.

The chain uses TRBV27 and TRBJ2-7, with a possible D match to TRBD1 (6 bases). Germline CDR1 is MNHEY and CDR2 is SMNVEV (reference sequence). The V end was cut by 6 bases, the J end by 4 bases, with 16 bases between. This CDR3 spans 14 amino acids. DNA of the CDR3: TGTGCCAGCAGACTTTCAGGGGTTCGGTACGAGCAGTACTTC. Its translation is CASRLSGVRYEQYF.